Listed below are T cell receptor beta chains from one sample, sequenced in a study of cytomegalovirus exposure and HLA in healthy donors. Profiling relied on immunoSEQ multiplex PCR, and the TCRdb table lists in-frame clones only, not all of them. The table includes approximately 180,000 clones, about 81% detected once. Sequenced: PBMCs. The source is a woman aged 30 to 39 in good health and CMV-seronegative. Both conserved end residues are part of each CDR3. The order of the fields is clone size, D gene, V gene, J gene, CDR3 protein, CDR3 DNA. D genes are given only for firm matches. Clone size appears in some rows only: once, few, many, or a class for an expanded clone.

-,-,TRBV19,TRBJ2-7,CASSPIAGFQYF,TGTGCCAGTAGTCCTATCGCGGGGTTTCAGTACTTC
-,-,TRBV6-6,TRBJ1-2,CASAQGSFYGYTF,TGTGCCAGCGCTCAGGGGAGCTTCTATGGCTACACCTTC
-,-,TRBV14,TRBJ1-1,CASSQGGGQAFF,TGTGCCAGCAGCCAAGGCGGGGGGCAAGCTTTCTTT
-,-,TRBV18,TRBJ1-1,CASSPFQRGSNTEAFF,TGTGCCAGCTCACCCTTCCAACGGGGGTCGAACACTGAAGCTTTCTTT
-,-,TRBV7-2,TRBJ1-1,CASSPVPGDTEAFF,TGTGCCAGCAGTCCCGTCCCGGGGGACACTGAAGCTTTCTTT
-,TRBD1,TRBV6-5,TRBJ1-1,CASSTTTGGNTEAFF,TGTGCCAGCAGTACCACGACAGGGGGTAACACTGAAGCTTTCTTT
-,-,TRBV9,TRBJ2-3,CASSFVADTQYF,TGTGCCAGCAGCTTCGTCGCGGATACGCAGTATTTT
once,TRBD2,TRBV4-3,TRBJ2-1,CASSQKTSGNSYNEQFF,TGCGCCAGCAGCCAAAAGACTAGCGGGAATTCCTACAATGAGCAGTTCTTC
-,-,TRBV28,TRBJ2-5,CASSLTTGETQYF,TGTGCCAGCAGTTTAACGACGGGAGAGACCCAGTACTTC
-,-,TRBV28,TRBJ2-2,CASSFLSGDSTGELFF,TGTGCCAGCAGTTTTCTGTCCGGGGACTCCACCGGGGAGCTGTTTTTT
-,TRBD1,TRBV7-6,TRBJ1-5,CASSLGGGGTGQPQHF,TGTGCCAGCAGCTTAGGTGGGGGTGGGACAGGGCAGCCCCAGCATTTT
once,-,TRBV19,TRBJ2-5,CASSIGQPQETQYF,TGTGCCAGTAGTATAGGACAGCCCCAAGAGACCCAGTACTTC
-,-,TRBV15,TRBJ2-1,CATSSRARVTYNEQFF,TGTGCCACCAGCAGCAGGGCCAGGGTGACCTACAATGAGCAGTTCTTC
-,TRBD2,TRBV9,TRBJ2-3,CASSEGPGGSSTDTQYF,TGTGCCAGCAGCGAAGGCCCTGGCGGGAGTAGCACAGATACGCAGTATTTT
-,TRBD1,TRBV27,TRBJ2-1,CASSSGQGSRNEQFF,TGTGCCAGCAGTTCCGGACAGGGGAGTAGGAATGAGCAGTTCTTC
once,-,TRBV7-9,TRBJ1-4,CASSLNEKLFF,TGTGCCAGCAGTCTGAATGAAAAACTGTTTTTT